This T cell receptor (beta chain) was captured in a study of T cell responses to AZD1222 COVID-19 vaccine. Whole-study results and caveats: The study identified only six AZD1222 recipients as seropositive at baseline. Sampling captured repertoires only after the peak T cell response.

As for this clone: Its target is unknown.

Timing groups of about 4 and about 12 weeks for second doses were pooled. Profiling relied on immunoSEQ multiplex PCR, and the TCRdb table lists in-frame clones only, not all of them. The repertoire holds fewer than 200,000 clones, with 85% to 90% as singletons. The source was peripheral blood, collected 28 days after the second AZD1222 dose. This TCR derives from an adult who received the AZD1222 COVID-19 vaccine.

Here the CDR3 reads CASSYRTFGLRTDTQYF. CDR3 bases: TGTGCCAGCAGCTACCGGACCTTCGGACTTCGCACAGATACGCAGTATTTT. The chain recombines TRBV11-2 with TRBJ2-3; maybe TRBD2 (5 bases). CDR1 and CDR2 from the germline V gene are SGHAT and FQNNGV. The V end lost 4 bases, the J end lost 1 base, and 18 bases lay between the germline ends. The CDR3 has 17 amino acids.